This TCR beta chain derives from a study of blood T cell repertoires in COVID-19. Study in general: The United States, Italy and Spain provided the acute and convalescent COVID-19 samples. Sources were T cells, B-cell-depleted T cells, or PBMCs; the material itself was cDNA or gDNA.

This clone was observed a single time. Original processing notes: Reference gene primers were amplified, and this amplification served to estimate nucleated cell counts. Assay: immunoSEQ multiplex PCR; the TCRdb copy retains only in-frame clones and omits some. Clone size and the V and J calls come from that table; the DNA yielded D and trimming. In the table there are some 73,000 clones, about 73% of which are singletons. The CDR3 loop spans 12 amino acids. CDR1 and CDR2 (germline): SGHRS, YFSETQ. V was cut by 4 bases and J by 8 bases, with 12 bases left in between. The receptor was isolated from a man in his sixties with acute or convalescent COVID-19. The chain is built from TRBV5-1 and TRBJ1-1; D gene unclear. The sample was peripheral blood. The CDR3 DNA follows: TGCGCCAGCAGCGTCGGGGAAGACGAAGCTTTCTTT. Translating gives CASSVGEDEAFF.